Relative to its sample, the clone carrying this T cell receptor (beta chain) is large (0.1 to 1%). What it binds is unknown. Method: immunoSEQ multiplex PCR; TCRdb's copy keeps in-frame clones and lacks some. The table records some 30,000 clones, more than 75% of them present only once. This record comes from a study of T cell responses to AZD1222 COVID-19 vaccine. Trimming shortened V by 3 bases and J by 11 bases, and 16 bases separated the two germline ends. Germline V gene data show CDR1 as SQVTM and CDR2 as ANQGSEA. The CDR3 loop spans 12 amino acids. Study-level findings and limits: Following two doses of AZD1222, Spike-specific TCR breadth and depth rose. Repertoires were obtained only post-peak T cell response. Reportedly, nearly half of unique spike TCRs recognized epitopes outside B.1.351/B.1.1.7 mutations. The donors showed a predominance of white British ancestry and of females, with possible underestimation of clonal diversity.

This chain connects TRBV29-1 to TRBJ1-1; D is perhaps TRBD1 (6 bases). This TCR came from an adult who received the AZD1222 COVID-19 vaccine. The sequencing used peripheral blood, collected 28 days after the second AZD1222 dose. CDR3 DNA: TGCAGCGTTGACCTACAGGGTTCTGTGGCTTTCTTT. Translated: CSVDLQGSVAFF.